Following are 31 T cell receptor beta chains from one sample sequenced in a study of cytomegalovirus exposure and HLA in healthy donors. PCR used 60 Vbeta primers and 13 Jbeta primers. TCRdb keeps only in-frame clones here, not all; method: immunoSEQ multiplex PCR. The sample contains over 150,000 clones, roughly 80% of which appear only once. Sequences were obtained from PBMCs. The receptors shown here come from a girl aged 2-10 years in good health and CMV-seropositive.

V gene TRBV4-2 combines with J gene TRBJ2-3, with 10 bases lining up with TRBD1. Trimming took 4 bases from V and 1 from J; bases not matched to a gene: 5. This CDR3 is 16 amino acids long. Germline V gives CDR1 LGHNA, CDR2 YNFKEQ. Written as DNA, the CDR3 is TGTGCCAGCAGCCGATGGACAGGGGGGGGCACAGATACGCAGTATTTT. Translating it yields CASSRWTGGGTDTQYF.

V is TRBV5-8 and J is TRBJ2-3; D might be TRBD1 (5 bases). The CDR3 contains 13 residues. The ends were cut back, 4 bases at V and 4 bases at J, with 10 bases in the middle. Germline V gene data show CDR1 as SGHTS and CDR2 as YDEGEE. CDR3 sequence (DNA): TGTGCCAGCAGCGGGGCAAGGGCAGATACGCAGTATTTT. It specifies CASSGARADTQYF.

In regard to this clone: This sample includes further DNA sequences coding for the same CDR3. The V and J genes are TRBV5-1 and TRBJ2-3, with a tentative D call TRBD2 (6 bases). Germline CDR1 and CDR2: SGHRS and YFSETQ. The CDR3 contains 15 residues. The V end lost 2 bases, the J end lost 1 base, and 11 bases lay between the germline ends. CDR3 in amino acids: CASSLGGRGTDTQYF. CDR3 nucleotides: TGCGCCAGCAGCTTAGGAGGGAGAGGCACAGATACGCAGTATTTT.

The rearrangement joins TRBV28 to TRBJ1-1; D call uncertain. CDR3 size: 13 residues. The germline gives CDR1 MDHEN, CDR2 SYDVKM. V shed 5 bases and J shed 1 base, with 8 bases lying between them. The chain's CDR3 is CASSTRENTEAFF. The CDR3 bases are TGTGCCAGCAGTACCCGGGAGAACACTGAAGCTTTCTTT.

The V call is TRBV2, the J call TRBJ1-5, with 7 bases identical to TRBD1. CDR1 and CDR2 (germline): SNHLY, FYNNEI. The CDR3 has 15 residues. With V trimmed by 6 bases and J by 4 bases, 9 bases remained unmatched. The CDR3 sequence is CASSRSGGGNQPQHF. The DNA for the CDR3 is TGTGCCAGCAGCCGATCAGGGGGAGGAAATCAGCCCCAGCATTTT.

This rearrangement joins TRBV5-1 to TRBJ2-5; 15 nucleotides align to TRBD2. V gave up 3 bases and J gave up 5 bases; unmatched junction bases: 20. Germline values: CDR1 SGHRS, CDR2 YFSETQ. The CDR3 is 21 residues long. The CDR3 loop reads CASSWGPPGLAGGILRETQYF. The CDR3 coding sequence is TGCGCCAGCAGCTGGGGGCCTCCGGGACTAGCGGGAGGTATCCTGCGGGAGACCCAGTACTTC.

The V call is TRBV7-9, the J call TRBJ2-1; TRBD2 matches 13 bases. The CDR3 covers 16 residues. From germline, CDR1 is SEHNR and CDR2 FQNEAQ (reference sequence). V lost 6 bases to trimming and J lost 4 bases; unmatched junction nucleotides: 6. CDR3 residues: CASSPPGLAGYNEQFF. The CDR3 DNA follows: TGTGCCAGCAGTCCACCGGGACTAGCGGGGTACAATGAGCAGTTCTTC.

The V call is TRBV7-9, the J call TRBJ2-7; a possible D gene is TRBD1 (6 bases). The V gene lost 5 bases and the J gene lost 1 base, with 18 bases spanning the gap. Germline CDR1 reads SEHNR; CDR2 reads FQNEAQ (reference sequence). CDR3 length equals 16 residues. The CDR3 coding sequence is TGTGCCAGCAGCGGAACCCCGACAGGTAGATCCTACGAGCAGTACTTC. Protein: CASSGTPTGRSYEQYF.

V usage is TRBV5-1 and J usage is TRBJ2-2, with 8 bases matching TRBD1. The germline V gene has CDR1 SGHRS and CDR2 YFSETQ. V lost 4 bases to trimming and J lost 1 base; unmatched junction nucleotides: 6. The CDR3 spans 16 residues. Here the CDR3 DNA reads TGCGCCAGCAGCGAGCCCGGGACAGGGAACACCGGGGAGCTGTTTTTT. Protein product: CASSEPGTGNTGELFF. The full variable domain, completed using reference TRBV5-1 and TRBJ2-2, is KAGVTQTPRYLIKTRGQQVTLSCSPISGHRSVSWYQQTPGQGLQFLFEYFSETQRNKGNFPGRFSGRQFSNSRSEMNVSTLELGDSALYLCASSEPGTGNTGELFFGEGSRLTVL.

The chain employs TRBV28 and TRBJ2-5, with 7 bases matching TRBD2. The CDR3 is made up of 15 amino acids. The J segment lost 5 bases and the V segment lost 8 bases, leaving 14 bases of the junction unmatched. CDR1 and CDR2 (germline): MDHEN, SYDVKM. Written as DNA, the CDR3 is TGTGCCAGCCGGGAAAGCGGGACCGCCAGGGAGACCCAGTACTTC. This codes for CASRESGTARETQYF. The full variable domain, its missing parts supplied by reference TRBV28 and TRBJ2-5, is DVKVTQSSRYLVKRTGEKVFLECVQDMDHENMFWYRQDPGLGLRLIYFSYDVKMKEKGDIPEGYSVSREKKERFSLILESASTNQTSMYLCASRESGTARETQYFGPGTRLLVL.

This clone was seen only a few times. This chain joins TRBV30 and TRBJ1-1; D remains ambiguous. This CDR3 is built from 12 residues. Germline V gene data show CDR1 as GTSNPN and CDR2 as SVGIG (reference sequence). The germline V and J ends were trimmed by 2 bases and 2 bases, with 6 bases remaining between them. The CDR3 sequence is CAWSFINTEAFF. In DNA, the CDR3 is TGTGCCTGGAGTTTTATTAACACTGAAGCTTTCTTT. Supplemented by reference TRBV30 and TRBJ1-1, the full variable domain reads SQTIHQWPATLVQPVGSPLSLECTVEGTSNPNLYWYRQAAGRGLQLLFYSVGIGQISSEVPQNLSASRPQDRQFILSSKKLLLSDSGFYLCAWSFINTEAFFGQGTRLTVV.

This rearrangement joins TRBV6-4 to TRBJ2-7; D ambiguous. V gave up 0 bases and J gave up 2 bases, with 23 bases separating them. In germline, CDR1 is MRHNA, CDR2 SNTAGT. This CDR3 has 19 amino acids. CDR3 DNA sequence: TGTGCCAGCAGTGACTCGATCCGGATTGACTTCTCCCCCACCTACGAGCAGTACTTC. As protein: CASSDSIRIDFSPTYEQYF.

The chain uses TRBV29-1 and TRBJ2-3; D call uncertain. The germline V gene encodes CDR1 SQVTM and CDR2 ANQGSEA. V gave up 0 bases and J gave up 4 bases, with 8 bases separating them. The CDR3 covers 13 residues. CDR3 sequence reads: CSVEDGGSDTQYF. CDR3 nucleotide sequence: TGCAGCGTTGAAGATGGCGGCTCAGATACGCAGTATTTT.

The genes are TRBV12-5 and TRBJ2-1, with TRBD2 identical over 7 bases. V dropped 2 bases and J dropped 7; count of bases not matched to a gene: 5. Looked up from germline, CDR1 is LGHNT and CDR2 is FRNRAP. This CDR3 is built from 14 residues. The CDR3 region has the DNA TGTGCTAGTGGTTTGTCCCCTAGCGGAAATGAGCAGTTCTTC. The encoded protein is CASGLSPSGNEQFF.

The V call is TRBV5-8, the J call TRBJ2-6; TRBD1 aligns across 9 bases. This CDR3 spans 18 amino acids. Germline lookup yields CDR1 SGHTS and CDR2 YDEGEE. The V segment lost 1 base and the J segment 2 bases; nucleotides outside the gene matches: 7. CDR3 coding DNA: TGTGCCAGCAGCTTGCCGGGACAGGGAGGAACTGGGGCCAACGTCCTGACTTTC. Translation: CASSLPGQGGTGANVLTF.

The J gene is TRBJ1-1, the V gene TRBV4-1; TRBD1 might be the D (5 bases). The germline gives CDR1 MGHRA, CDR2 YSYEKL. This CDR3 contains 13 residues. V gave up 2 bases and J gave up 8 bases, with 12 bases separating them. CDR3 residues: CASSQPGGVEAFF. CDR3 sequence (DNA): TGCGCCAGCAGCCAACCCGGGGGAGTGGAAGCTTTCTTT.

V usage is TRBV30 and J usage is TRBJ2-7; no clear D gene. Germline lookup yields CDR1 GTSNPN and CDR2 SVGIG (reference sequence). Trimming removed 8 bases from V and 3 bases from J, with 14 bases in between. The CDR3 totals 12 residues. The CDR3 region is CAGNSGYYEQYF. The CDR3 nucleotides are TGTGCCGGCAACTCCGGGTACTACGAGCAGTACTTC.

The chain uses TRBV5-5 and TRBJ2-7; perhaps TRBD1 as D (6 bases). V lost 0 bases to trimming and J lost 9 bases, with 16 bases between them. This CDR3 is built from 14 residues. In germline, CDR1 is SGHKS, CDR2 YYEKEE (reference sequence). The DNA for the CDR3 is TGTGCCAGCAGCTTGGTCGTAAGGACAGTTCGGCAGTACTTC. Translation gives CASSLVVRTVRQYF.

The rearrangement joins TRBV4-1 to TRBJ2-2, with 13 bases lining up with TRBD2. The germline V gene has CDR1 MGHRA and CDR2 YSYEKL. The ends lost 3 bases at V and 6 bases at J; junction bases unmatched: 4. The CDR3 has 16 residues. This CDR3 is CASSQGLAGRPGELFF. The CDR3 coding sequence is TGCGCCAGCAGCCAGGGACTAGCGGGAAGGCCCGGGGAGCTGTTTTTT.

This chain uses TRBV4-1 with TRBJ2-1, with a tentative D call TRBD2 (5 bases). The germline V gene encodes CDR1 MGHRA and CDR2 YSYEKL. V was shortened by 0 bases and J by 2 bases, with 11 bases between the two germline ends. The CDR3 is made up of 16 amino acids. The CDR3 region is CASSQEEGVTYNEQFF. CDR3 nucleotides: TGCGCCAGCAGCCAAGAAGAGGGAGTGACCTACAATGAGCAGTTCTTC.

The chain combines TRBV14 with TRBJ2-7, with 7 nucleotides matching TRBD1. V shed 4 bases and J 2 bases; nucleotides not matched to a gene: 2. The CDR3 extends over 13 amino acids. CDR1 is SGHDN and CDR2 is FVKESK in the germline V gene. The CDR3 spells CASSRDSPYEQYF. In DNA form, the CDR3 reads TGTGCCAGCAGCCGGGACAGCCCCTACGAGCAGTACTTC.

This chain joins TRBV5-4 and TRBJ1-2, with D perhaps TRBD1 (5 bases). This CDR3 comprises 13 residues. Germline CDR1 reads SGHNT; CDR2 reads YYREEE (reference sequence). The ends were cut back, 4 bases at V and 1 base at J, with 8 bases in the middle. The CDR3 coding sequence is TGTGCCAGCAGCCCCGACAGTAACTATGGCTACACCTTC. Translation: CASSPDSNYGYTF.

The chain has TRBV29-1 and TRBJ2-3; 7 bases align to TRBD1. CDR1 and CDR2 (germline): SQVTM, ANQGSEA. Unmatched junction bases numbered 2, after V lost 1 base and J lost 1 base. There are 14 residues in the CDR3. The CDR3 coding sequence is TGCAGCGTTGAAGGGCAGGGGGGCACAGATACGCAGTATTTT. Translating it yields CSVEGQGGTDTQYF.

The chain joins TRBV4-1 to TRBJ2-2; TRBD2 matches at 12 bases. The germline gives CDR1 MGHRA, CDR2 YSYEKL. This CDR3 comprises 16 residues. With V trimmed by 3 bases and J by 3 bases, 2 bases remained unmatched. The DNA for the CDR3 is TGCGCCAGCAGCCAGGGACTAGCGGGTGACACCGGGGAGCTGTTTTTT. Translation gives CASSQGLAGDTGELFF.

The chain carries TRBV6-1 and TRBJ1-1, with D perhaps matching TRBD1 (5 bases). The V gene's germline CDR1 is MNHNS and CDR2 SASEGT. The CDR3 loop spans 13 amino acids. The V end lost 10 bases, the J end lost 5 bases, and 17 bases lay between the germline ends. CDR3 region: CATHHGGGTEAFF. For the CDR3, the DNA is TGTGCCACCCATCACGGGGGAGGAACTGAAGCTTTCTTT.

This sequence joins TRBV6-1 and TRBJ2-1; D remains unclear. The V gene's germline CDR1 is MNHNS and CDR2 SASEGT. Trimming pared 4 bases from V and 4 bases from J, leaving 8 bases between. The CDR3 has 13 amino acids. The CDR3 loop is CASSASEYNEQFF. In DNA, the CDR3 is TGTGCCAGCAGTGCAAGCGAATACAATGAGCAGTTCTTC.

This sequence joins TRBV11-2 and TRBJ2-7; D might be TRBD2 (6 bases). Per the germline V gene, CDR1 is SGHAT and CDR2 is FQNNGV. V was cut by 4 bases and J by 2 bases, with 15 bases left in between. The CDR3 loop spans 15 amino acids. The CDR3 DNA follows: TGTGCCAGCAGCTCTTCTAGCGTACTTACCTACGAGCAGTACTTC. Its protein is CASSSSSVLTYEQYF.

The chain carries TRBV27 and TRBJ1-1; 7 bases align to TRBD1. The V segment lost 5 bases and the J segment 1 base; nucleotides outside the gene matches: 4. Germline CDR1 MNHEY, CDR2 SMNVEV (reference sequence). This CDR3 is built from 14 residues. The DNA of the CDR3 is TGTGCCAGCAGTCTCGGGACAGCGAACACTGAAGCTTTCTTT. Amino acids: CASSLGTANTEAFF.

The V call is TRBV4-1, the J call TRBJ2-5, with TRBD2 matching 8 bases. This CDR3 spans 14 amino acids. The V segment lost 1 base and the J segment 5 bases; nucleotides outside the gene matches: 3. CDR1 and CDR2 from the germline V gene are MGHRA and YSYEKL. The CDR3 nucleotides are TGCGCCAGCAGCCAAGTAGCGGGAACGGAGACCCAGTACTTC. The encoded protein is CASSQVAGTETQYF.

This chain connects TRBV7-6 to TRBJ1-1, with no clear D. The CDR3 spans 13 residues. V was cut by 5 bases and J by 5 bases, with 12 bases left in between. Per the germline V gene, CDR1 is SGHVS and CDR2 is FNYEAQ. As DNA, the CDR3 is TGTGCCAGCAGCACCTCTTCGGGGACTGAAGCTTTCTTT. This codes for CASSTSSGTEAFF.

A few counts support this clone. The chain carries TRBV21-1 and TRBJ2-4; the D call in the table, TRBD2, was not verified against the DNA. TRBV21-1 counts as a pseudogene. The CDR3 is made up of 9 amino acids. The CDR3 coding sequence is TGTGCCCCTCGGGGCATTCAGTACTTC. This gives the protein CAPRGIQYF.